Each of the 20 T cell receptor beta chains below was sequenced from the same sample in a study of blood T cells in healthy people across ages. With a J-beta primer mix and a sample-barcoded 5' primer, a second PCR ran about 6 to 11 cycles. TCRdb re-called the 5' RACE reads with MiXCR, one entry per CDR3 protein. The table lists some 690,000 distinct CDR3 sequences, about a fifth of them singletons. The sample comprised blood. The origin of the receptors is an older man in good health.

This chain connects TRBV12-3 or TRBV12-4 to TRBJ1-1; D gene uncertain. The V and J ends lost 10 bases and 0 bases respectively, with 9 bases between them. The CDR3 consists of 12 residues. Here the CDR3 DNA reads TGTGCCATCGTTCACTTGAACACTGAAGCTTTCTTT. Its protein product is CAIVHLNTEAFF.

The rearrangement uses TRBV15 and TRBJ1-5; D is undetermined. CDR3 length: 15 residues. Per germline, CDR1 LNHNV and CDR2 YYDKDF (reference sequence). Trimming took 0 bases from V and 5 from J, leaving 11 bases between them. Written as DNA, the CDR3 is TGTGCCACCAGCAGAGATGTCCAGTTGGATCAGCCCCAGCATTTT. Its translation is CATSRDVQLDQPQHF.

This clonotype was counted between two and nine times. The chain joins TRBV20-1 to TRBJ2-1; D gene uncertain. The CDR3 spans 14 residues. The V gene lost 4 bases and the J gene lost 4 bases, with 14 bases spanning the gap. CDR1 DFQATT and CDR2 SNEGSKA come from the germline V gene (reference sequence). The CDR3 DNA is TGCAGTGCTACGAGGTCTGCGGAATACAATGAGCAGTTCTTC. Protein: CSATRSAEYNEQFF.

V usage is TRBV29-1 and J usage is TRBJ2-3; D is undetermined. Trimming took off 3 bases at V and 2 bases at J, with 9 bases between the two ends. Germline loops: CDR1 SQVTM, CDR2 ANQGSEA. CDR3 size: 13 residues. The CDR3 region has the DNA TGCAGCGTTGATTACAGAGACACAGATACGCAGTATTTT. It codes for CSVDYRDTDTQYF.

In this sample, this clonotype turned up a few times. The chain recombines TRBV12-3 or TRBV12-4 with TRBJ2-7; 8 positions agree with TRBD1. This CDR3 region has 16 residues. Losses at the gene ends were 1 base for V and 4 bases for J; bases not matched to a gene: 9. The CDR3, as DNA: TGTGCCAGCAGTTTAGGGACAGGGCTTTCCTTATACGAGCAGTACTTC. Amino acids: CASSLGTGLSLYEQYF.

This clonotype showed up just a few times. The chain recombines TRBV12-5 with TRBJ2-1; no definite D call. The end of the DNA is better explained by TRBJ2-7, so the J call may be wrong. Germline V gene lookup returns CDR1 LGHNT and CDR2 FRNRAP. This CDR3 comprises 11 residues. The CDR3 here is CASGPIYEQYV. The DNA for the CDR3 is TGTGCTAGTGGCCCCATTTACGAGCAGTACGTC.

This clonotype was detected only a few times. V is TRBV28 and J is TRBJ2-1; D is perhaps TRBD2 (6 bases). Germline CDR1 MDHEN, CDR2 SYDVKM. The germline V and J ends were trimmed by 7 bases and 8 bases, with 6 bases remaining between them. CDR3 size: 10 residues. The CDR3 protein is CASTGDEQFF. In nucleotides, the CDR3 is TGTGCCAGCACGGGGGATGAGCAGTTCTTC.

The chain carries TRBV20-1 and TRBJ2-5; weak D call: TRBD2 (6 bases). CDR3 length equals 14 residues. CDR1 and CDR2 (germline): DFQATT, SNEGSKA (reference sequence). V lost 2 bases and J 5 bases, leaving 15 bases between the germline ends. CDR3 in amino acids: CSARRVGSFETQYF. Here the CDR3 DNA reads TGCAGTGCTAGAAGGGTCGGGAGTTTCGAGACCCAGTACTTC.

The gene calls are TRBV14 and TRBJ1-4; tentatively, D is TRBD1 (5 bases). The CDR3 has 14 amino acids. Germline V gene data show CDR1 as SGHDN and CDR2 as FVKESK. V lost 0 bases to trimming and J lost 6 bases, with 8 bases between them. CDR3 loop: CASSQDRDDEKLFF. DNA for the CDR3: TGTGCCAGCAGCCAAGATCGGGACGATGAAAAACTGTTTTTT.

This clonotype was observed a few times. The V call is TRBV6-5, the J call TRBJ2-5; possible D gene TRBD1, 6 bases. The V end was cut by 7 bases, the J end by 9 bases, with 18 bases between. Germline CDR1 and CDR2: MNHEY and SVGAGI. The CDR3 contains 13 residues. The CDR3 region is CASTQGGTRAQYF. DNA for the CDR3: TGTGCCAGCACCCAAGGGGGTACCAGGGCCCAGTACTTC.

This clonotype occurred a few times. The rearrangement uses TRBV7-9 and TRBJ2-1; D gene uncertain. The germline V gene encodes CDR1 SEHNR and CDR2 FQNEAQ (reference sequence). This CDR3 spans 15 amino acids. V was pared by 0 bases and J by 5 bases, with 11 bases between. CDR3 loop: CASSLASTMDNEQFF. CDR3 DNA: TGTGCCAGCAGCTTAGCGAGCACAATGGACAATGAGCAGTTCTTC. Drawing the rest from reference TRBV7-9 and TRBJ2-1, the complete variable domain is DTGVSQNPRHKITKRGQNVTFRCDPISEHNRLYWYRQTLGQGPEFLTYFQNEAQLEKSRLLSDRFSAERPKGSFSTLEIQRTEQGDSAMYLCASSLASTMDNEQFFGPGTRLTVL.

This clonotype was counted a few times. The chain recombines TRBV20-1 with TRBJ1-1, with a possible D match to TRBD1 (6 bases). CDR1 and CDR2 (germline): DFQATT, SNEGSKA (reference sequence). Trimming removed 1 base at V and 6 bases at J, with 18 bases between. The CDR3 is 15 residues long. The CDR3 coding sequence is TGCAGTGCTAGAGGGGTGACAGGCGACAGTTCTGAAGCTTTCTTT. This translates into CSARGVTGDSSEAFF.

This chain connects TRBV3-1 to TRBJ2-3; D call uncertain. Germline lookup yields CDR1 LGHDT and CDR2 YNNKEL (reference sequence). Trimming took off 3 bases at V and 2 bases at J, with 15 bases between the two ends. The CDR3 has 16 residues. CDR3 region: CASSQNPDGPTDTQYF. The CDR3 nucleotides are TGTGCCAGCAGCCAGAACCCCGATGGGCCCACAGATACGCAGTATTTT.

This clonotype was picked up a small number of times. The chain has TRBV29-1 and TRBJ2-7; 8 bases align to TRBD2. Losses at the gene ends were 6 bases for V and 9 bases for J; bases not matched to a gene: 10. The CDR3 contains 12 residues. Germline V CDR1 and CDR2: SQVTM, ANQGSEA. Here the CDR3 reads CSVGRGGTSQYF. In DNA form, the CDR3 reads TGCAGCGTCGGGAGGGGTGGTACGTCGCAGTACTTC.

The chain has TRBV6-2 or TRBV6-3 and TRBJ2-5; 10 positions agree with TRBD1. Germline V gene sequence: CDR1 MNHEY, CDR2 SVGEGT. The CDR3 is made up of 14 amino acids. V trimming: 6 bases; J trimming: 4 bases; junction bases outside the gene matches: 5. CDR3 DNA sequence: TGTGCCAGCAGACGACAGGGGGCTGGAGAGACCCAGTACTTC. Translation: CASRRQGAGETQYF.

V is TRBV5-6 and J is TRBJ2-3; a weak D match, TRBD2 (7 bases). The CDR3 loop spans 15 amino acids. Germline CDR1 reads SGHDT; CDR2 reads YYEEEE. The V and J ends lost 3 bases and 0 bases respectively, with 11 bases between them. The CDR3 reads CASSSGGWSTDTQYF. The CDR3 DNA follows: TGTGCCAGCAGCTCGGGGGGCTGGAGCACAGATACGCAGTATTTT.

This clonotype was detected a few times. This sequence joins TRBV5-1 and TRBJ2-5; TRBD2 is a possible D gene (6 bases). This CDR3 is 14 amino acids long. Germline V lookup: CDR1 SGHRS, CDR2 YFSETQ. The germline V and J ends were trimmed by 4 bases and 4 bases, with 14 bases remaining between them. Here the CDR3 reads CASSPPGLSETQYF. As DNA, the CDR3 is TGCGCCAGCAGCCCACCGGGACTCTCAGAGACCCAGTACTTC.

The chain couples TRBV15 to TRBJ2-4; TRBD2 agrees at 7 bases. The CDR3 is 15 residues long. Germline V gene sequence: CDR1 LNHNV, CDR2 YYDKDF (reference sequence). J lost 9 bases, V lost 1 base, and 9 bases had no gene match. As DNA, the CDR3 is TGTGCCACCAGCAGAGCCAGCGGGAATTACGGCATTCAGTACTTC. It translates to CATSRASGNYGIQYF.

This clonotype occurred a few times. V gene TRBV12-3 or TRBV12-4 combines with J gene TRBJ2-3; 8 bases map to TRBD2. There are 14 residues in the CDR3. V lost 8 bases to trimming and J lost 11 bases; unmatched junction nucleotides: 15. The CDR3 DNA is TGTGCCAGCTCCTCCTCTGCGGGGGGTTTAATGCAGTATTTT. As protein: CASSSSAGGLMQYF.

This clonotype was detected a few times. J is TRBJ2-6 and V is TRBV20-1, with TRBD1 matching over 8 bases. V shed 3 bases, J shed 1 base, and the junction held 8 bases outside the gene matches. The CDR3 runs 17 residues. Looked up from germline, CDR1 is DFQATT and CDR2 is SNEGSKA (reference sequence). The CDR3 bases are TGCAGTGCTAGGCCGGGACAGGCCGCTTCTGGGGCCAACGTCCTGACTTTC. It encodes CSARPGQAASGANVLTF.